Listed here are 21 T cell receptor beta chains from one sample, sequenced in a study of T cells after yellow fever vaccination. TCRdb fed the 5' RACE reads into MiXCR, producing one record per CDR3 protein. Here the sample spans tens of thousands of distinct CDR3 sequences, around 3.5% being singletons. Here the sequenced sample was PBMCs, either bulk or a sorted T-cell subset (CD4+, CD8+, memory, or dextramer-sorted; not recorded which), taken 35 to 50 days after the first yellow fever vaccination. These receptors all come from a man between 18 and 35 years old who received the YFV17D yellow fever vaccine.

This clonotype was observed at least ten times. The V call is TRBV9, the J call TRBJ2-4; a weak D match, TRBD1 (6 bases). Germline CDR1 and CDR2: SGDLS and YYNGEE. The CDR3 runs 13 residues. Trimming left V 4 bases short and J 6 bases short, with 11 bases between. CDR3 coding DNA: TGTGCCAGCAGCACAGGGTTTGGAAACATTCAGTACTTC. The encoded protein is CASSTGFGNIQYF.

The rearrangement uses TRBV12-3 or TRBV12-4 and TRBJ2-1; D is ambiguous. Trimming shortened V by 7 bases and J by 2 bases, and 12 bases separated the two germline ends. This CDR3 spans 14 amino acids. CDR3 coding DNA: TGTGCCAGCAACAAACCCGGACCCTACAATGAGCAGTTCTTC. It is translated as CASNKPGPYNEQFF.

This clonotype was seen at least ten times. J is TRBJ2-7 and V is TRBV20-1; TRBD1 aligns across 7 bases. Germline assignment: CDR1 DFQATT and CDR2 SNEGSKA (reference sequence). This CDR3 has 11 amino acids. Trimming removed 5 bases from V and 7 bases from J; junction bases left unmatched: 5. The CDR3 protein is CSARQGGEQYV. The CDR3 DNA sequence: TGCAGTGCTCGACAGGGTGGAGAGCAGTACGTC.

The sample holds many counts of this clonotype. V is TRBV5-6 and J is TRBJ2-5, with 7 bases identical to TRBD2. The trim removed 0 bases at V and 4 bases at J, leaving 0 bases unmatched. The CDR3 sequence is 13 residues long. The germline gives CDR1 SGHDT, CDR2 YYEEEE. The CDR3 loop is CASSLGGGETQYF. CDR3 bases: TGTGCCAGCAGCTTGGGGGGGGGAGAGACCCAGTACTTC.

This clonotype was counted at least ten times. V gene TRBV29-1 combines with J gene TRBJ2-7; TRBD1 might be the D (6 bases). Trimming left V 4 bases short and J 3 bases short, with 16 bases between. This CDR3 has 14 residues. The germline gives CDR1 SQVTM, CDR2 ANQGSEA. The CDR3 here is CSVAFGTIIYEQYF. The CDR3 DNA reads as TGCAGCGTTGCATTTGGGACAATAATCTACGAGCAGTACTTC.

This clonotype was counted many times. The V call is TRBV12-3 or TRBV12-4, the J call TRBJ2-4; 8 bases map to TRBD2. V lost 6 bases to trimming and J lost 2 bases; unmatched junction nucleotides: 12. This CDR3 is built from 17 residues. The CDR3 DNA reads TGTGCCAGCAGCCGGAGGGGTTTAGCGGGGACCAAAAACATTCAGTACTTC. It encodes CASSRRGLAGTKNIQYF.

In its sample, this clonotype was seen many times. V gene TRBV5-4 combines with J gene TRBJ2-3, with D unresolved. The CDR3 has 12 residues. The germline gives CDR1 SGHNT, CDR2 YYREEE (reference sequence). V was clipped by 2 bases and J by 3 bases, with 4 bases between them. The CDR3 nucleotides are TGTGCCAGCAGCTTAAAAACAGATACGCAGTATTTT. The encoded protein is CASSLKTDTQYF.

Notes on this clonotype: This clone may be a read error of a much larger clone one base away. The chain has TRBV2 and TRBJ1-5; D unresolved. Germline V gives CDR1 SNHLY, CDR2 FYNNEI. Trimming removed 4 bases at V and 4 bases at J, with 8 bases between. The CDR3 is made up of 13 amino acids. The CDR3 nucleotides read TGTGCCAGCAGTGTTTGCTCAAATCAGCCCCAGCATTTT. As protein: CASSVCSNQPQHF.

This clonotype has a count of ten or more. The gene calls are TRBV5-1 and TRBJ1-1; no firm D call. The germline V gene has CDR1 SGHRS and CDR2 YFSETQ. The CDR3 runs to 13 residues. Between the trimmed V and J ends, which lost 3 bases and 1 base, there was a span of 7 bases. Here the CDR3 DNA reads TGCGCCAGCAGCTCGGACGGGAACACTGAAGCTTTCTTT. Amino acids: CASSSDGNTEAFF.

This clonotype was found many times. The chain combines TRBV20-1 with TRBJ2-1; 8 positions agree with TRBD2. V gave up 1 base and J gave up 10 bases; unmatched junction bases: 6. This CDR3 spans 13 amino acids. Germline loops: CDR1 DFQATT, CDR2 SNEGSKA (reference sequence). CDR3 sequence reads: CSARVRGGAEQFF. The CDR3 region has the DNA TGCAGTGCTAGAGTCCGGGGGGGCGCCGAGCAGTTCTTC.

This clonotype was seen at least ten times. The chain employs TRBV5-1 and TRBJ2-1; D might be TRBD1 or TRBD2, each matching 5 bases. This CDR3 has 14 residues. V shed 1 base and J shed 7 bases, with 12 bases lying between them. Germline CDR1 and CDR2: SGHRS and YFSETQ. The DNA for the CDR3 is TGCGCCAGCAGCTTGCTCGGGGCTGAAAATGAGCAGTTCTTC. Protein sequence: CASSLLGAENEQFF.

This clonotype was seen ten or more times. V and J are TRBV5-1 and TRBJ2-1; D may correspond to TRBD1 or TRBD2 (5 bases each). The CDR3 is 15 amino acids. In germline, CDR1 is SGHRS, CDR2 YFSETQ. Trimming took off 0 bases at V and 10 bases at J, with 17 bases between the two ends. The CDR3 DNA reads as TGCGCCAGCAGCTTGGGGGACCCCAACCGGGGAGAGCAGTTCTTC. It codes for CASSLGDPNRGEQFF.

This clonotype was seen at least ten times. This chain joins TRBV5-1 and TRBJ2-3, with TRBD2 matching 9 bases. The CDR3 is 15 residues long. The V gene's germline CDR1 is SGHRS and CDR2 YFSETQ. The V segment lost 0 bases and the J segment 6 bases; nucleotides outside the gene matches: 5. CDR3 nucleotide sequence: TGCGCCAGCAGCTTGGGACTAGCGGCTTGGGATACGCAGTATTTT. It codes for CASSLGLAAWDTQYF. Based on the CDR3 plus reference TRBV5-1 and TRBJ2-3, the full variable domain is KAGVTQTPRYLIKTRGQQVTLSCSPISGHRSVSWYQQTPGQGLQFLFEYFSETQRNKGNFPGRFSGRQFSNSRSEMNVSTLELGDSALYLCASSLGLAAWDTQYFGPGTRLTVL.

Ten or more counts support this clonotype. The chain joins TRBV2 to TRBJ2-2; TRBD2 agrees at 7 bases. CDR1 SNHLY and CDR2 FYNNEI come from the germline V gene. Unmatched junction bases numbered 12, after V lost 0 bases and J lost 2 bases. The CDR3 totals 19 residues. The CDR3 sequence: CASSEAGLRGGGNTGELFF. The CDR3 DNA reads TGTGCCAGCAGTGAAGCTGGCCTTCGGGGCGGGGGAAACACCGGGGAGCTGTTTTTT.

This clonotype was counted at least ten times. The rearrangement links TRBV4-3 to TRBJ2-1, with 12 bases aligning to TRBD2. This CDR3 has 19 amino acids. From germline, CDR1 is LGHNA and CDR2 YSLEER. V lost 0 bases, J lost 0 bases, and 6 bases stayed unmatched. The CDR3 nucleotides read TGCGCCAGCAGCCAAGATCGACTAGCGGGGGTTAGCTCCTACAATGAGCAGTTCTTC. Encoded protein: CASSQDRLAGVSSYNEQFF.

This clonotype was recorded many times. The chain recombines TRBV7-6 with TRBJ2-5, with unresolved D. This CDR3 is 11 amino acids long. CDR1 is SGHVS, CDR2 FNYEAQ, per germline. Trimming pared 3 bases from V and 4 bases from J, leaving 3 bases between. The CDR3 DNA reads TGTGCCAGCAGCTTGACAGAGACCCAGTACTTC. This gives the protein CASSLTETQYF.

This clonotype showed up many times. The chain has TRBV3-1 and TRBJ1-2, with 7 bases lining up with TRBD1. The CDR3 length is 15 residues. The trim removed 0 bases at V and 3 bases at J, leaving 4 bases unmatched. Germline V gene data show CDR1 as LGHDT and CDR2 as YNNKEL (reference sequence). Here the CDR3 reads CASSQDFTGDYGYTF. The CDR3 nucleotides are TGTGCCAGCAGCCAAGATTTTACAGGGGACTATGGCTACACCTTC.

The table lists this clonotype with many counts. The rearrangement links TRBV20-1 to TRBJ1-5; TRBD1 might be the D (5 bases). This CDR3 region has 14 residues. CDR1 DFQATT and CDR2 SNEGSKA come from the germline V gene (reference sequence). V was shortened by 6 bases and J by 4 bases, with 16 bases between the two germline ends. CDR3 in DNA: TGCAGTGCCGTCCCGGGACGCATGAATCAGCCCCAGCATTTT. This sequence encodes CSAVPGRMNQPQHF.

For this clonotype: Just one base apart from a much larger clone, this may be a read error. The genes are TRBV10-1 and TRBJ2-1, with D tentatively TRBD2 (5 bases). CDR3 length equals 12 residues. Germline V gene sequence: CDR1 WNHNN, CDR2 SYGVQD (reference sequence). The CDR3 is CAAKGEYNEQFF. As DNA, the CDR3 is TGCGCTGCCAAGGGAGAATACAATGAGCAGTTCTTC.

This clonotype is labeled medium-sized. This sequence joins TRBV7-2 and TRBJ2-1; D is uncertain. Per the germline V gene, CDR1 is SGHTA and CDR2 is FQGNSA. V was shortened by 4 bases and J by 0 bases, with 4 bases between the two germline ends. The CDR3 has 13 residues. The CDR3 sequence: CASSSNSYNEQFF. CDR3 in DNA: TGTGCCAGCAGCTCCAACTCCTACAATGAGCAGTTCTTC.

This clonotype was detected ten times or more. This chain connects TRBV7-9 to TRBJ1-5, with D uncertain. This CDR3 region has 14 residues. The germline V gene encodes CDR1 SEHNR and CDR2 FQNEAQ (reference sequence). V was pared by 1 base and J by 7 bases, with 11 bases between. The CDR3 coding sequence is TGTGCCAGCAGCTTAGACACTGGGGTCCAGCCCCAGCATTTT. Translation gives CASSLDTGVQPQHF.